These 27 T cell receptor beta chains share one sample of origin, sequenced in a study of CXCR3 chemokines and chemotherapy response in bladder cancer. TCRdb recomputed calls from the PCR reads with MiXCR, one row per CDR3 protein. The data show over 10,000 distinct CDR3 sequences, with roughly an eighth seen just once and around 26% held by the top ten. Sampling was carried out from a patient whose treatment included neoadjuvant chemotherapy. These receptor sequences come from a human donor with bladder cancer that did not respond to neoadjuvant chemotherapy.

This clonotype was seen at least ten times. The chain has TRBV7-4 and TRBJ2-5, with 7 nucleotides matching TRBD1. CDR3 length: 16 residues. Germline CDR1 is SGHVT and CDR2 is SQSDAQ. The ends lost 1 base at V and 2 bases at J; junction bases unmatched: 7. The CDR3 sequence is CASSLVRVTGQETQYF. The CDR3 region has the DNA TGTGCCAGCAGCTTAGTCAGGGTGACAGGGCAAGAGACCCAGTACTTC. Based on the CDR3 plus reference TRBV7-4 and TRBJ2-5, the full variable domain is GAGVSQSPRYKVAKRGRDVALRCDSISGHVTLYWYRQTLGQGSEVLTYSQSDAQRDKSGRPSGRFSAERPERSVSTLKIQRTEQGDSAVYLCASSLVRVTGQETQYFGPGTRLLVL.

There are many counts of this clonotype. This chain links TRBV19 with TRBJ1-1; D possibly corresponds to TRBD1 (5 bases). CDR3 length: 14 residues. Germline V gives CDR1 LNHDA, CDR2 SQIVND (reference sequence). Trimming left V 5 bases short and J 8 bases short, with 18 bases between. The CDR3 here is CASSYRQTRGEAFF. The CDR3 DNA reads TGTGCCAGTAGTTACCGACAGACCCGGGGGGAAGCTTTCTTT.

The chain employs TRBV11-2 and TRBJ2-3; D is unclear. The V gene lost 5 bases and the J gene lost 3 bases, with 6 bases spanning the gap. The CDR3 spans 12 residues. Germline CDR1 and CDR2: SGHAT and FQNNGV. CDR3 region: CASSPSTDTQYF. In DNA form, the CDR3 reads TGTGCCAGCAGCCCTTCTACAGATACGCAGTATTTT.

The table lists this clonotype with a few counts. The chain is built from TRBV18 and TRBJ1-4; D is possibly TRBD1 (5 bases). The CDR3 runs to 13 residues. V was trimmed by 8 bases and J by 4 bases, leaving 11 bases between them. CDR1 is KGHSH, CDR2 LQKENI, per germline. CDR3 amino acids: CASTPGNNEKLFF. The CDR3, as DNA: TGTGCCAGCACCCCAGGGAATAATGAAAAACTGTTTTTT.

By share, this clonotype ranks as medium-sized. The gene calls are TRBV6-5 and TRBJ2-3, with D unresolved. Looked up from germline, CDR1 is MNHEY and CDR2 is SVGAGI. The CDR3 length is 13 residues. Between the trimmed V and J ends, which lost 5 bases and 9 bases, there was a span of 15 bases. The CDR3 region is CASSPPGTWTQYF. DNA of the CDR3: TGTGCCAGCAGTCCGCCGGGTACCTGGACGCAGTATTTT.

This clonotype was seen repeatedly, ten times or more. V and J are TRBV19 and TRBJ1-5; 9 bases map to TRBD1. The CDR3 is made up of 15 amino acids. Germline V gene sequence: CDR1 LNHDA, CDR2 SQIVND (reference sequence). Trimming at V came to 3 bases and at J to 9 bases, leaving 9 bases not matched to a gene. The CDR3: CASSITQGAGGPQHF. CDR3 in DNA: TGTGCCAGTAGTATCACACAGGGGGCGGGCGGGCCCCAGCATTTT.

This clonotype was detected many times. The chain links TRBV10-3 to TRBJ2-7; 7 bases are shared with TRBD2. This CDR3 has 13 amino acids. Germline-derived CDR1 and CDR2 are ENHRY and SYGVKD. V gave up 9 bases and J gave up 0 bases; unmatched junction bases: 5. The CDR3 protein is CAIVAGSSYEQYF. CDR3 DNA: TGTGCCATAGTAGCGGGTAGCTCCTACGAGCAGTACTTC.

The table lists this clonotype with many counts. The chain links TRBV18 to TRBJ1-1; tentative D call: TRBD1 (5 bases). Per the germline V gene, CDR1 is KGHSH and CDR2 is LQKENI. The length of the CDR3 is 17 residues. The V and J ends lost 1 base and 1 base respectively, with 16 bases between them. CDR3 nucleotides: TGTGCCAGCTCACCACTCAGGTCCTTGAGGGGGAACACTGAAGCTTTCTTT. Its protein is CASSPLRSLRGNTEAFF.

There are a few counts of this clonotype. J is TRBJ1-3 and V is TRBV12-5; no definite D call. Trimming left V 7 bases short and J 2 bases short, with 15 bases between. The CDR3 is 15 amino acids. Germline CDR1 LGHNT, CDR2 FRNRAP. This CDR3 is CASASGEGAGNTIYF. The CDR3 bases are TGTGCTAGTGCTTCGGGTGAGGGCGCTGGAAACACCATATATTTT.

This clonotype has at least ten counts. The rearrangement links TRBV15 to TRBJ1-1, with a tentative D call TRBD1 (5 bases). Germline V gives CDR1 LNHNV, CDR2 YYDKDF (reference sequence). V shed 0 bases and J shed 5 bases, with 10 bases lying between them. The CDR3 has 14 residues. This CDR3 is CATSRDVRDTEAFF. CDR3 in DNA: TGTGCCACCAGCAGAGATGTCAGGGATACTGAAGCTTTCTTT.

This clonotype was picked up a small number of times. In nucleotides, the CDR3 is TGTGCCACCAGTGACCAGTCCGGGAAGCCCCAGCATTTT. Protein sequence: CATSDQSGKPQHF. The chain joins TRBV24-1 to TRBJ1-5, with D uncertain. Looked up from germline, CDR1 is KGHDR and CDR2 is SFDVKD. This CDR3 comprises 13 residues. The ends were cut back, 4 bases at V and 8 bases at J, with 11 bases in the middle.

The table lists this clonotype with a few counts. This chain uses TRBV7-9 with TRBJ2-3; TRBD2 aligns across 13 bases. The V gene's germline CDR1 is SEHNR and CDR2 FQNEAQ (reference sequence). Trimming at V came to 5 bases and at J to 6 bases, leaving 14 bases not matched to a gene. This CDR3 comprises 18 residues. The CDR3 spells CASSPGTSGAPWGDTQYF. For the CDR3, the DNA is TGTGCCAGCAGCCCCGGGACTAGCGGGGCCCCTTGGGGGGATACGCAGTATTTT. Supplemented by reference TRBV7-9 and TRBJ2-3, the full variable domain reads DTGVSQNPRHKITKRGQNVTFRCDPISEHNRLYWYRQTLGQGPEFLTYFQNEAQLEKSRLLSDRFSAERPKGSFSTLEIQRTEQGDSAMYLCASSPGTSGAPWGDTQYFGPGTRLTVL.

This clonotype has at least ten counts. This chain links TRBV5-6 with TRBJ2-7, with no clear D. The V end lost 4 bases, the J end lost 0 bases, and 11 bases lay between the germline ends. The CDR3 is 14 amino acids. CDR1 and CDR2 (germline): SGHDT, YYEEEE. CDR3 sequence: CASSPSASSYEQYF. The CDR3 DNA sequence: TGTGCCAGCAGCCCGTCCGCCAGCTCCTACGAGCAGTACTTC.

This clonotype was observed a few times. J is TRBJ2-7 and V is TRBV12-3 or TRBV12-4, with 14 bases aligning to TRBD2. J lost 9 bases, V lost 5 bases, and 9 bases had no gene match. The CDR3 is made up of 15 amino acids. CDR3 region: CASSPVGTSGRRQYF. In nucleotides, the CDR3 is TGTGCCAGCAGTCCAGTAGGGACTAGCGGGAGACGGCAGTACTTC.

This clonotype showed up many times. The V call is TRBV6-1, the J call TRBJ2-7; tentatively, D is TRBD1 or TRBD2 (5 bases each). The CDR3 loop spans 13 amino acids. With 3 bases removed from V and 5 bases from J, the gap between germline ends came to 11 bases. From germline, CDR1 is MNHNS and CDR2 SASEGT. The CDR3 region is CASSDPQGDEQYF. The CDR3, as DNA: TGTGCCAGCAGTGACCCTCAGGGAGACGAGCAGTACTTC.

To note about this clonotype: A read error may be the cause here, since a much bigger clone is one base away. V and J are TRBV29-1 and TRBJ2-1, with D tentatively TRBD1 (6 bases). CDR3 length equals 11 residues. V lost 4 bases to trimming and J lost 10 bases, with 11 bases between them. Germline lookup yields CDR1 SQVTM and CDR2 ANQGSEA. The CDR3 reads CSVGDTYEQFF. The CDR3 DNA sequence: TGCAGCGTTGGGGACACCTACGAGCAGTTCTTC.

This clonotype was counted at least ten times. The genes are TRBV5-5 and TRBJ2-7; 9 bases agree with TRBD2. Unmatched junction bases numbered 13, after V lost 0 bases and J lost 6 bases. The CDR3 loop spans 17 amino acids. The germline CDR1 and CDR2 sequences are SGHKS and YYEKEE (reference sequence). The CDR3 spells CASSLEPSGRSRLEQYF. As DNA, the CDR3 is TGTGCCAGCAGCTTGGAGCCCAGCGGGAGGTCTCGGCTCGAGCAGTACTTC.

This clonotype appeared many times. The chain has TRBV5-4 and TRBJ1-1, with a tentative D call TRBD1 (5 bases). This CDR3 has 15 residues. The ends were cut back, 0 bases at V and 5 bases at J, with 14 bases in the middle. Germline V lookup: CDR1 SGHNT, CDR2 YYREEE (reference sequence). Here the CDR3 reads CASSLELGGGTEAFF. Written as DNA, the CDR3 is TGTGCCAGCAGCTTGGAGCTGGGTGGGGGGACTGAAGCTTTCTTT.

This clonotype was detected many times. The chain joins TRBV5-4 to TRBJ2-2; TRBD1 agrees at 10 bases. The CDR3 is 14 residues long. Unmatched junction bases numbered 5, after V lost 5 bases and J lost 7 bases. Germline CDR1 is SGHNT and CDR2 is YYREEE (reference sequence). CDR3 residues: CASRPGQGIGELFF. In DNA form, the CDR3 reads TGTGCCAGCAGGCCGGGACAGGGGATCGGGGAGCTGTTTTTT.

This clonotype is medium-sized (0.01 to 0.1%) by share. The rearrangement joins TRBV19 to TRBJ1-2; maybe TRBD1 (6 bases). Trimming removed 10 bases from V and 0 bases from J, with 15 bases in between. The CDR3 runs 14 residues. In germline, CDR1 is LNHDA, CDR2 SQIVND (reference sequence). CDR3 DNA sequence: TGTGCCACCCTTGACAGGTATTCTAACTATGGCTACACCTTC. Its translation: CATLDRYSNYGYTF.

This clonotype was seen repeatedly, ten times or more. The V gene is TRBV29-1, the J gene TRBJ2-7, with 9 positions matching TRBD1. The CDR3 is 12 residues long. V gave up 6 bases and J gave up 6 bases; unmatched junction bases: 6. CDR1 is SQVTM, CDR2 ANQGSEA, per germline. The CDR3 coding sequence is TGCAGCGTCGGAGGGACAGGGTTCGAGCAGTACTTC. Translation: CSVGGTGFEQYF.

The chain joins TRBV6-5 to TRBJ2-7; 8 bases map to TRBD1. This CDR3 has 14 amino acids. Germline CDR1 MNHEY, CDR2 SVGAGI. V shed 5 bases and J 2 bases; nucleotides not matched to a gene: 5. CDR3 sequence: CASSTQGATYEQYF. The CDR3 bases are TGTGCCAGCAGTACGCAGGGGGCAACCTACGAGCAGTACTTC.

A note on this clonotype: Possible read error: a much larger clone is one base away. The chain uses TRBV12-3 or TRBV12-4 and TRBJ2-1; a possible D gene is TRBD1 (6 bases). The CDR3 consists of 15 residues. Trimming removed 6 bases at V and 5 bases at J, with 17 bases between. CDR3 nucleotides: TGTGCCAGCAGGTTATACCAGGGGTCGAACAATGAGCAGTTCTTC. It is translated as CASRLYQGSNNEQFF.

This clonotype was observed at least ten times. This sequence joins TRBV13 and TRBJ1-5; 7 bases map to TRBD1. Germline V CDR1 and CDR2: PRHDT, FYEKMQ (reference sequence). The CDR3 extends over 14 amino acids. The J segment lost 6 bases and the V segment lost 5 bases, leaving 7 bases of the junction unmatched. The CDR3 loop is CASSQGGGGQPQHF. As DNA, the CDR3 is TGTGCCAGCAGCCAGGGGGGGGGAGGTCAGCCCCAGCATTTT. Supplemented by reference TRBV13 and TRBJ1-5, the full variable domain reads AAGVIQSPRHLIKEKRETATLKCYPIPRHDTVYWYQQGPGQDPQFLISFYEKMQSDKGSIPDRFSAQQFSDYHSELNMSSLELGDSALYFCASSQGGGGQPQHFGDGTRLSIL.

J is TRBJ2-5 and V is TRBV30; D is perhaps TRBD1 (6 bases). Trimming pared 1 base from V and 7 bases from J, leaving 10 bases between. In germline, CDR1 is GTSNPN, CDR2 SVGIG (reference sequence). This CDR3 region has 12 residues. CDR3 nucleotide sequence: TGTGCCTGGAGTGAGGGGGAAGGGACCCAGTACTTC. Translating gives CAWSEGEGTQYF.

This clonotype is categorized as medium-sized. The rearrangement links TRBV29-1 to TRBJ2-6, with unresolved D. Germline loops: CDR1 SQVTM, CDR2 ANQGSEA. The CDR3 sequence is 12 residues long. Deletions cut 6 bases from V and 4 bases from J, with 7 bases between. The CDR3 protein is CSVDSGANVLTF. CDR3 DNA: TGCAGCGTGGATTCCGGGGCCAACGTCCTGACTTTC.

Of note for this clonotype: A far larger clone differs by one base, so this is likely a read error. The rearrangement uses TRBV10-3 and TRBJ1-2, with 7 nucleotides matching TRBD1. V lost 5 bases and J lost 5; bases outside the gene matches: 5. Germline V lookup: CDR1 ENHRY, CDR2 SYGVKD. The CDR3 runs 13 residues. The CDR3 loop reads CAISLGGWYGYTF. The CDR3 DNA reads TGTGCCATCAGTTTAGGGGGCTGGTATGGCTACACCTTC.